This T cell receptor (beta chain) was retrieved from a study of blood T cell repertoires in COVID-19. Study overall: Spain, Italy and the United States supplied samples that represented acute and convalescent COVID-19.

Per the germline V gene, CDR1 is KGHSH and CDR2 is LQKENI. The CDR3 has 13 residues. V was shortened by 5 bases and J by 3 bases, with 8 bases between the two germline ends. Points on this clone: This sample also contains other DNA sequences that code for the same CDR3.

Generated by immunoSEQ multiplex PCR, the TCRdb table keeps only in-frame clones and is missing some. Among over 35,000 clones listed, more than 90% were seen once. This chain links TRBV18 with TRBJ1-5; D not resolved. The sequence was obtained from a man in his 70s with active COVID-19. Material for sequencing was peripheral blood. CDR3 DNA sequence: TGTGCCAGCTCAAGACAAGACAATCAGCCCCAGCATTTT. Its translation: CASSRQDNQPQHF.